A single T cell receptor beta chain is shown here with its context. Its antigen is as yet unknown. These data belong to a study of cytomegalovirus exposure and HLA in healthy donors. PCR primers comprised 60 Vbeta and 13 Jbeta primers. Method: immunoSEQ multiplex PCR; TCRdb's copy keeps in-frame clones and lacks some. The sample includes about 190,000 clones, approximately 80% of them seen just once. Study results and caveats: A likely sequencing artifact accounted for one observed cluster of highly shared sequence variants. A later analysis by the authors found several of the most significant clusters apparently linked to common viral pathogens. The majority of CMV-associated TCR beta chains were reported as apparently HLA-restricted in a later analysis. It has been reported that TCR beta sequences accurately predicted the HLA-A and HLA-B alleles of most subjects.

Sequencing was done on a sample of PBMCs. The receptor's source is a woman under 40 in good health and CMV-seropositive.

CDR3 amino acids: CASSEIARNTEAFF. CDR3 bases: TGTGCCAGCAGTGAAATAGCCCGGAACACTGAAGCTTTCTTT. V is TRBV2 and J is TRBJ1-1; D gene ambiguous. The CDR3 is 14 residues long. Looked up from germline, CDR1 is SNHLY and CDR2 is FYNNEI. V lost 2 bases to trimming and J lost 1 base, with 8 bases between them.